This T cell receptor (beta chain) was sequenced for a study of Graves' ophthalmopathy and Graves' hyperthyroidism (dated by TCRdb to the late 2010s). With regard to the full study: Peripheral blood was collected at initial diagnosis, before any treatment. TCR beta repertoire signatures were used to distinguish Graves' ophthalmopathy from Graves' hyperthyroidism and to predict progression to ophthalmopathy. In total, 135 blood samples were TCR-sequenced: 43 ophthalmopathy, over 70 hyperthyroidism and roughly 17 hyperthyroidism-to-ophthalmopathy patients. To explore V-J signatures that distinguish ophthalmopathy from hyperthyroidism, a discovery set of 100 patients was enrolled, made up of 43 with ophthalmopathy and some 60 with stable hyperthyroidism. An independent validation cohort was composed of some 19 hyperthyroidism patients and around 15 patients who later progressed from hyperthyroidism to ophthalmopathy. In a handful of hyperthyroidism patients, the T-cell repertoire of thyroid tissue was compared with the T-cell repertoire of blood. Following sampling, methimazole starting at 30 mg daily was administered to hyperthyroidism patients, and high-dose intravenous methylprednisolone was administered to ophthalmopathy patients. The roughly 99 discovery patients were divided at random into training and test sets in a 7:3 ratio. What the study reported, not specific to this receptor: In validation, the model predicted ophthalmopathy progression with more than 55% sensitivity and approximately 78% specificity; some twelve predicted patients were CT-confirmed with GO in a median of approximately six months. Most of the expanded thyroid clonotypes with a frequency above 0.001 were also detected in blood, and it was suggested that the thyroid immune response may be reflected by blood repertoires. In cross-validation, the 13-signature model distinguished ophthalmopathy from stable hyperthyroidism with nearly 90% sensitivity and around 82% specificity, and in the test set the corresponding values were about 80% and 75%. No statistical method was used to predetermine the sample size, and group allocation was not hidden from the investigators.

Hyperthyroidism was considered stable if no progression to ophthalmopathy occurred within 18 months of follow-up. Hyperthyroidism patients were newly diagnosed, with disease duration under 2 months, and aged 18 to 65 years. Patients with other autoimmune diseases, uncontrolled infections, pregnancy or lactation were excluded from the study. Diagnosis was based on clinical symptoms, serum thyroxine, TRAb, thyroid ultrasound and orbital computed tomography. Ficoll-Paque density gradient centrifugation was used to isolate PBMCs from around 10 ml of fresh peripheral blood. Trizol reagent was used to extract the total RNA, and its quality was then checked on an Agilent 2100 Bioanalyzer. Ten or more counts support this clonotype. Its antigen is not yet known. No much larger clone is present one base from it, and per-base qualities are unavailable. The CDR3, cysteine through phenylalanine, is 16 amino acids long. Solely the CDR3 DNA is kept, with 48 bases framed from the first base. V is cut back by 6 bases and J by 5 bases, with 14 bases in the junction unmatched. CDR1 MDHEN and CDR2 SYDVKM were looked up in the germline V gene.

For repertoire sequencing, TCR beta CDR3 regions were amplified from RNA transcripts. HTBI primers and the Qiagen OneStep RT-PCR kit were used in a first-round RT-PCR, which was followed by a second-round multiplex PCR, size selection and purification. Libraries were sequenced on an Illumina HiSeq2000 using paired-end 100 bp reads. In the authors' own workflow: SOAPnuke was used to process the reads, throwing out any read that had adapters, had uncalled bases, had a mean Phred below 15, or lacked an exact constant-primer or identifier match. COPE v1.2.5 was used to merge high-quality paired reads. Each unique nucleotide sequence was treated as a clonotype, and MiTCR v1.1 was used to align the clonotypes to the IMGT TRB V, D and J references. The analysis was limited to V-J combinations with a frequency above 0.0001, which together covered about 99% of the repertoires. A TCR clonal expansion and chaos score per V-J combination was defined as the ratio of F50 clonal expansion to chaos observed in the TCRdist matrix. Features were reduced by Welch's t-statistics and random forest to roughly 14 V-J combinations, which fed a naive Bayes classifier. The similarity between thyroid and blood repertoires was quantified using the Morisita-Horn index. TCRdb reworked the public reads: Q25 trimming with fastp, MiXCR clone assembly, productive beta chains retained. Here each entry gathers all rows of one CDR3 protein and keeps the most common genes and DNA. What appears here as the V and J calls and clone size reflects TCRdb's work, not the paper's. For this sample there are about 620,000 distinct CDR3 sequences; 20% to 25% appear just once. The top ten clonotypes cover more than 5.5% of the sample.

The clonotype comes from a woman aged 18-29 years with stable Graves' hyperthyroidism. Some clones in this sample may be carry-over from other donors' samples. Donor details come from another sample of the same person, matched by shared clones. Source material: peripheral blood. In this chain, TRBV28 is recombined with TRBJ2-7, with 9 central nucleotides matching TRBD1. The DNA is TGTGCCAGCAGGTCACAGGGGGCCGGACTACGAGACGAGCAGTACTTC. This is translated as CASRSQGAGLRDEQYF. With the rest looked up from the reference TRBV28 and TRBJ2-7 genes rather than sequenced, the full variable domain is DVKVTQSSRYLVKRTGEKVFLECVQDMDHENMFWYRQDPGLGLRLIYFSYDVKMKEKGDIPEGYSVSREKKERFSLILESASTNQTSMYLCASRSQGAGLRDEQYFGPGTRLTVT.